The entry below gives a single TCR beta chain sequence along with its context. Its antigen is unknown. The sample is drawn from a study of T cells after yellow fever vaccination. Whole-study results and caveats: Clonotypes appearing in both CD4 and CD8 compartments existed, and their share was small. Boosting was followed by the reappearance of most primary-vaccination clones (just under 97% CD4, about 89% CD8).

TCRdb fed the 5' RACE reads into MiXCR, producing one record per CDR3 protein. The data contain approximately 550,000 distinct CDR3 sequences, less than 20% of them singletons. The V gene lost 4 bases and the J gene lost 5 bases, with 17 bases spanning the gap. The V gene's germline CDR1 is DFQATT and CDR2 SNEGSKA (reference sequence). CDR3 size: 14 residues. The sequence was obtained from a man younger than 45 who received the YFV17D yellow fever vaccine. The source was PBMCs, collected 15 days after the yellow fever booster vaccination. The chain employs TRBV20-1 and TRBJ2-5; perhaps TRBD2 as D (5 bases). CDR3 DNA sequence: TGCAGTGCTACCGGACTCCAGTCCGGGGAGACCCAGTACTTC. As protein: CSATGLQSGETQYF.